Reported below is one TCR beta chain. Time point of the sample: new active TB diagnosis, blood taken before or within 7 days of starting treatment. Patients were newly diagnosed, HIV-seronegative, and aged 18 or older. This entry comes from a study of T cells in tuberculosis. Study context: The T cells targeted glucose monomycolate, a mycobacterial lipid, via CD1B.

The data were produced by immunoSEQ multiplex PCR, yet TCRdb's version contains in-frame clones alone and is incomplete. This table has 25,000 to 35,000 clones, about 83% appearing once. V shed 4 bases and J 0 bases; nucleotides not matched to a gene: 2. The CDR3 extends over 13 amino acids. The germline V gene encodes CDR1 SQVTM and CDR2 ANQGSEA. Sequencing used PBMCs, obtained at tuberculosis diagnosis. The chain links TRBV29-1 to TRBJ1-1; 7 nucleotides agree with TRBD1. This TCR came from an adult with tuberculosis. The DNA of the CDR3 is TGCAGCGTTGGGGACAGCGTGAACACTGAAGCTTTCTTT. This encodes CSVGDSVNTEAFF.